The 15 T cell receptor beta chains below all came from one sample that was sequenced in a study of cytomegalovirus exposure and HLA in healthy donors. PCR employed 60 Vbeta and 13 Jbeta primers. Repertoires were generated with immunoSEQ multiplex PCR, while TCRdb's copy carries only in-frame clones and drops some. Of around 100,000 clones listed, 79% were seen once; the top ten hold approximately 3.7%. The specimen was PBMCs. All receptors come from a female donor in good health and CMV-seropositive.

The V gene is TRBV6-6, the J gene TRBJ1-4; 9 nucleotides match TRBD1. Looked up from germline, CDR1 is MNHNY and CDR2 is SVGAGI (reference sequence). Unmatched junction bases numbered 2, after V lost 2 bases and J lost 7 bases. The CDR3 sequence is 14 residues long. The chain's CDR3 is CASSYRTGVEKLFF. CDR3 sequence (DNA): TGTGCCAGCAGTTACAGGACAGGGGTTGAAAAACTGTTTTTT.

As to this clone: Germline and junction disagree at one end, which may indicate a read error. The same CDR3 also results from other DNA sequences found in this sample. This chain's CDR3 is CASSQSSTGRTEAFF. DNA for the CDR3: TGCGCCAGCAGCCAATCGAGCACCGGGAGGACTGAAGCTTTCTTT. The gene calls are TRBV16 and TRBJ1-1, with D unresolved. Germline V lookup: CDR1 KGHSY, CDR2 FQNENV. The CDR3 length is 15 residues.

In DNA form, the CDR3 reads TGTGCCAGCAGCGCGGGACTAGCGGGAAACGATGAGCAGTTCTTC. Protein sequence: CASSAGLAGNDEQFF. The genes are TRBV7-9 and TRBJ2-1, with 13 bases matching TRBD2. V was clipped by 5 bases and J by 8 bases; unmatched bases: 6. CDR3 length: 15 residues. Per the germline V gene, CDR1 is SEHNR and CDR2 is FQNEAQ (reference sequence). Drawing the rest from reference TRBV7-9 and TRBJ2-1, the complete variable domain is DTGVSQNPRHKITKRGQNVTFRCDPISEHNRLYWYRQTLGQGPEFLTYFQNEAQLEKSRLLSDRFSAERPKGSFSTLEIQRTEQGDSAMYLCASSAGLAGNDEQFFGPGTRLTVL.

The V gene is TRBV6-1, the J gene TRBJ1-4, with D possibly being TRBD1 (5 bases). This CDR3 spans 15 amino acids. Germline V lookup: CDR1 MNHNS, CDR2 SASEGT. The V end lost 6 bases, the J end lost 1 base, and 12 bases lay between the germline ends. CDR3 protein: CASRPDRGTNEKLFF. The CDR3 nucleotides read TGTGCCAGCAGACCCGATAGGGGAACTAATGAAAAACTGTTTTTT.

The gene calls are TRBV18 and TRBJ2-1, with 9 bases lining up with TRBD1. From germline, CDR1 is KGHSH and CDR2 LQKENI. CDR3 size: 17 residues. Germline trimming cut 2 bases from V and 5 bases from J; bases unmatched to any gene: 10. CDR3 nucleotides: TGTGCCAGCTCACCAGGCTCACCGGGACAGGGCCACAATGAGCAGTTCTTC. It is translated as CASSPGSPGQGHNEQFF.

The chain links TRBV5-5 to TRBJ1-4, with TRBD1 matching 8 bases. The CDR3 totals 15 residues. Trimming at V came to 3 bases and at J to 6 bases, leaving 7 bases not matched to a gene. Germline assignment: CDR1 SGHKS and CDR2 YYEKEE (reference sequence). The CDR3 DNA sequence: TGTGCCAGCAGCTCGTACAGGGGGGGTCATGAAAAACTGTTTTTT. Amino acids: CASSSYRGGHEKLFF.

The chain links TRBV5-1 to TRBJ1-4; D gene unclear. The CDR3 loop spans 15 amino acids. The V gene lost 6 bases and the J gene lost 6 bases, with 18 bases spanning the gap. Germline CDR1 is SGHRS and CDR2 is YFSETQ. The CDR3 DNA reads as TGCGCCAGCACCCCGGGCGGCCGGAGGGATGAAAAACTGTTTTTT. The encoded protein is CASTPGGRRDEKLFF.

The chain couples TRBV23-1 to TRBJ1-2, with D perhaps matching TRBD1 (6 bases). TRBV23-1 is reported as an ORF; its role is uncertain. V was pared by 2 bases and J by 7 bases, with 14 bases between. This CDR3 contains 14 residues. The CDR3 sequence is CASSQRQARGGYTF. The CDR3 nucleotides read TGCGCCAGCAGTCAAAGACAGGCGCGTGGTGGCTACACCTTC.

This sequence joins TRBV6-5 and TRBJ2-4; TRBD1 is a possible D gene (6 bases). Per germline, CDR1 MNHEY and CDR2 SVGAGI. V was shortened by 0 bases and J by 6 bases, with 15 bases between the two germline ends. CDR3 length: 16 residues. CDR3 in amino acids: CASSYSRGTGLNIQYF. The DNA for the CDR3 is TGTGCCAGCAGTTACTCGAGGGGGACGGGATTAAACATTCAGTACTTC.

This chain joins TRBV30 and TRBJ2-5; 8 positions match TRBD1. TRBJ2-7 matches the DNA end more closely, so the J call is doubtful. CDR1 and CDR2 (germline): GTSNPN, SVGIG (reference sequence). CDR3 length: 14 residues. This chain's CDR3 is CAWSVLRGPYEQYF. CDR3 DNA sequence: TGTGCCTGGAGTGTACTCAGGGGGCCGTACGAGCAGTACTTC.

The rearrangement links TRBV6-5 to TRBJ2-2, with a tentative D call TRBD2 (5 bases). V dropped 2 bases and J dropped 3 bases, with 7 bases sitting between them. This CDR3 has 14 residues. CDR1 is MNHEY and CDR2 is SVGAGI in the germline V gene. CDR3 sequence reads: CASSYGRDTGELFF. The CDR3 DNA sequence: TGTGCCAGCAGTTACGGGCGGGACACCGGGGAGCTGTTTTTT.

This sequence joins TRBV7-9 and TRBJ2-5; the D gene is possibly TRBD1 (6 bases). From germline, CDR1 is SEHNR and CDR2 FQNEAQ (reference sequence). The V and J ends lost 2 bases and 5 bases respectively, with 15 bases between them. The CDR3 contains 15 residues. Written as DNA, the CDR3 is TGTGCCAGCAGCTTAAGGGGGTTCGGGCGGGAGACCCAGTACTTC. It translates to CASSLRGFGRETQYF. Variable domain in full (rest from reference TRBV7-9 and TRBJ2-5): DTGVSQNPRHKITKRGQNVTFRCDPISEHNRLYWYRQTLGQGPEFLTYFQNEAQLEKSRLLSDRFSAERPKGSFSTLEIQRTEQGDSAMYLCASSLRGFGRETQYFGPGTRLLVL.

This clone was seen a few times. J is TRBJ2-2 and V is TRBV6-6, with 10 positions matching TRBD1. The CDR3 extends over 14 amino acids. In germline, CDR1 is MNHNY, CDR2 SVGAGI (reference sequence). V lost 6 bases to trimming and J lost 3 bases; unmatched junction nucleotides: 1. The CDR3 here is CASRGTGDTGELFF. As DNA, the CDR3 is TGTGCCAGCAGGGGGACAGGGGACACCGGGGAGCTGTTTTTT.

The J gene is TRBJ2-3, the V gene TRBV5-1, with TRBD1 identical over 8 bases. The CDR3 consists of 13 residues. With 4 bases clipped from V and 6 bases from J, the junction kept 4 bases outside the gene matches. Germline CDR1 SGHRS, CDR2 YFSETQ. The DNA for the CDR3 is TGCGCCAGCAGCAGGACAGGGACGGATACGCAGTATTTT. Amino acids: CASSRTGTDTQYF.

This clone has only a few counts. V gene TRBV10-3 combines with J gene TRBJ2-7, with D possibly being TRBD2 (5 bases). From germline, CDR1 is ENHRY and CDR2 SYGVKD. CDR3 length equals 14 residues. V was clipped by 5 bases and J by 3 bases, with 14 bases between them. The CDR3 DNA sequence: TGTGCCATCAGTAAGGTCGGACTTTTCTACGAGCAGTACTTC. Encoded protein: CAISKVGLFYEQYF.